The 19 T cell receptor beta chains below all came from one sample that was sequenced in a study of shared clonotypes between healthy human individuals. Method: immunoSEQ multiplex PCR; TCRdb's copy keeps in-frame clones and lacks some. The sample includes some 2.1 million clones, roughly 94% of them seen just once. The sequencing input was naive CD4+ T cells sorted from blood. Regarding subset: CD45RA+ positively selected. These receptors all stem from a man aged 18-30 years in good health.

The chain uses TRBV6-5 and TRBJ2-2; D perhaps matches TRBD1 (6 bases). Germline values: CDR1 MNHEY, CDR2 SVGAGI. V was clipped by 2 bases and J by 5 bases, with 9 bases between them. This CDR3 comprises 14 residues. This CDR3 reads CASSYDGQTGELFF. For the CDR3, the DNA is TGTGCCAGCAGTTACGACGGACAGACCGGGGAGCTGTTTTTT.

V is TRBV29-1 and J is TRBJ1-2, with D maybe TRBD1 (6 bases). The germline V and J ends were trimmed by 6 bases and 8 bases, with 16 bases remaining between them. The CDR3 is made up of 12 amino acids. Germline CDR1 reads SQVTM; CDR2 reads ANQGSEA. CDR3 protein: CSVGTGSRGYTF. DNA for the CDR3: TGCAGCGTCGGAACAGGGTCTAGAGGCTACACCTTC.

Details on this clone: A read error is possible here, since a much larger clone lies one base away. This sample also contains other DNA sequences that code for the same CDR3. This CDR3 reads CASSYSQSSYNSPLHF. The CDR3 DNA is TGTGCCAGCAGTTACTCGCAGAGCTCCTATAATTCACCCCTCCACTTT. The rearrangement links TRBV6-6 to TRBJ1-6; D remains ambiguous. The germline CDR1 and CDR2 sequences are MNHNY and SVGAGI (reference sequence). The V gene lost 0 bases and the J gene lost 0 bases, with 6 bases spanning the gap. CDR3 size: 16 residues.

Comments on this clone: One junction end does not reproduce the germline sequence, and a read error may be involved. The rearrangement uses TRBV30 and TRBJ1-1, with no clear D. The CDR3 runs to 15 residues. CDR1 GTSNPN and CDR2 SVGIG come from the germline V gene (reference sequence). The CDR3 is CAGRTGVPMNTEAFF. The CDR3 DNA reads TGTGCCGGGAGGACCGGGGTCCCTATGAACACTGAAGCTTTCTTT. The full variable domain, rest sourced from reference TRBV30 and TRBJ1-1, is SQTIHQWPATLVQPVGSPLSLECTVEGTSNPNLYWYRQAAGRGLQLLFYSVGIGQISSEVPQNLSASRPQDRQFILSSKKLLLSDSGFYLCAGRTGVPMNTEAFFGQGTRLTVV.

The chain couples TRBV7-2 to TRBJ1-1; weak D call: TRBD1 (6 bases). The CDR3 covers 15 residues. Germline V lookup: CDR1 SGHTA, CDR2 FQGNSA. Trimming removed 5 bases from V and 1 base from J, with 14 bases in between. This chain's CDR3 is CASSVQGMGNTEAFF. Here the CDR3 DNA reads TGTGCCAGCAGCGTACAGGGTATGGGGAACACTGAAGCTTTCTTT.

This clone has a count of ten or more. The chain combines TRBV7-2 with TRBJ2-7, with D tentatively TRBD2 (6 bases). The V end was cut by 5 bases, the J end by 0 bases, with 11 bases between. The CDR3 runs 14 residues. Per the germline V gene, CDR1 is SGHTA and CDR2 is FQGNSA. The CDR3 spells CASSDPGASYEQYF. For the CDR3, the DNA is TGTGCCAGCAGCGACCCGGGAGCCTCCTACGAGCAGTACTTC.

The chain recombines TRBV6-5 with TRBJ1-3; TRBD1 might be the D (6 bases). The ends were cut back, 0 bases at V and 2 bases at J, with 11 bases in the middle. Germline CDR1 is MNHEY and CDR2 is SVGAGI. The CDR3 is 16 amino acids. In DNA, the CDR3 is TGTGCCAGCAGTTACTCAGGACAGAAGACTGGAAACACCATATATTTT. Protein: CASSYSGQKTGNTIYF.

The chain couples TRBV4-1 to TRBJ1-2, with 7 bases that match TRBD1. The V gene end was trimmed by 3 bases and the J gene end by 5 bases; junction bases not matched to a gene: 12. CDR1 MGHRA and CDR2 YSYEKL come from the germline V gene. This CDR3 is 16 amino acids long. CDR3 in DNA: TGCGCCAGCAGCCAGGGTACAGGGGCGGTTCGATATGGCTACACCTTC. This translates into CASSQGTGAVRYGYTF.

This chain links TRBV6-5 with TRBJ1-4; TRBD1 agrees at 8 bases. CDR1 is MNHEY, CDR2 SVGAGI, per germline. This CDR3 has 16 amino acids. After removal of 4 bases from V and 8 bases from J, the junction contained 12 bases not matched to a gene. The CDR3 here is CASSWGTGGRGEKLFF. The CDR3 bases are TGTGCCAGCAGTTGGGGAACAGGGGGACGGGGAGAAAAACTGTTTTTT.

This chain uses TRBV10-3 with TRBJ1-6; no firm D call. This CDR3 comprises 12 residues. The V end lost 7 bases, the J end lost 8 bases, and 9 bases lay between the germline ends. CDR1 is ENHRY and CDR2 is SYGVKD in the germline V gene. The CDR3: CAINGPDSPLHF. In nucleotides, the CDR3 is TGTGCCATCAACGGGCCAGATTCACCCCTCCACTTT.

The chain couples TRBV6-4 to TRBJ1-2; 8 bases fit TRBD1. V shed 0 bases and J 4 bases; nucleotides not matched to a gene: 4. Germline values: CDR1 MRHNA, CDR2 SNTAGT. The CDR3 runs to 15 residues. Here the CDR3 reads CASSDSGQAGYGYTF. DNA for the CDR3: TGTGCCAGCAGTGACTCGGGACAGGCTGGCTATGGCTACACCTTC.

The rearrangement uses TRBV6-1 and TRBJ2-7; perhaps D is TRBD1 or TRBD2 (5 bases each). V gave up 10 bases and J gave up 0 bases, with 7 bases separating them. In germline, CDR1 is MNHNS, CDR2 SASEGT. CDR3 length: 11 residues. This CDR3 is CATGTSYEQYF. The CDR3 nucleotides are TGTGCCACCGGGACCTCCTACGAGCAGTACTTC.

V and J are TRBV7-2 and TRBJ2-3, with 9 bases matching TRBD1. Germline trimming cut 5 bases from V and 5 bases from J; bases unmatched to any gene: 11. Germline CDR1 SGHTA, CDR2 FQGNSA. The CDR3 is made up of 16 amino acids. The CDR3 DNA sequence: TGTGCCAGCAGCGCCCGGGACAGGGTGGTAGAAGATACGCAGTATTTT. This codes for CASSARDRVVEDTQYF.

This clone was observed once. The chain employs TRBV10-1 and TRBJ1-5, with unresolved D. The CDR3 is made up of 16 amino acids. V was cut by 11 bases and J by 1 base, with 21 bases left in between. Germline V gene sequence: CDR1 WNHNN, CDR2 SYGVQD (reference sequence). CDR3 sequence reads: CAVSAGPLGSNQPQHF. The CDR3 coding sequence is TGCGCCGTTTCCGCGGGCCCCCTTGGCAGCAATCAGCCCCAGCATTTT.

This clone has a handful of counts. The chain carries TRBV5-1 and TRBJ2-3; D gene ambiguous. The V end lost 4 bases, the J end lost 2 bases, and 2 bases lay between the germline ends. The CDR3 is 11 amino acids. Germline values: CDR1 SGHRS, CDR2 YFSETQ. The CDR3 bases are TGCGCCAGCAGCGCCACAGATACGCAGTATTTT. Its protein product is CASSATDTQYF. Filled out from reference TRBV5-1 and TRBJ2-3, the complete variable domain reads KAGVTQTPRYLIKTRGQQVTLSCSPISGHRSVSWYQQTPGQGLQFLFEYFSETQRNKGNFPGRFSGRQFSNSRSEMNVSTLELGDSALYLCASSATDTQYFGPGTRLTVL.

Concerning this clone itself: The identical CDR3 is also encoded by other nucleotide sequences in the sample. V and J are TRBV18 and TRBJ2-7; D gene uncertain. Germline lookup yields CDR1 KGHSH and CDR2 LQKENI. The CDR3 is made up of 15 amino acids. V lost 0 bases to trimming and J lost 0 bases, with 9 bases between them. The CDR3 DNA sequence: TGTGCCAGCTCACCACCGGGATTTGGCTCCTACGAGCAGTACTTC. As protein: CASSPPGFGSYEQYF.

The rearrangement uses TRBV5-1 and TRBJ2-5; 9 bases are a match to TRBD1. Germline trimming cut 4 bases from V and 4 bases from J; bases unmatched to any gene: 11. This CDR3 contains 16 residues. The germline V gene has CDR1 SGHRS and CDR2 YFSETQ. CDR3 nucleotide sequence: TGCGCCAGCAGCATTAGACCGGGACAGGGAGGAGAGACCCAGTACTTC. Amino acid sequence: CASSIRPGQGGETQYF.

This clone was found a few times. The sample carries other DNA sequences with the same CDR3. This chain uses TRBV5-1 with TRBJ2-7; the D is unclear. The CDR3 contains 12 residues. Germline V gene sequence: CDR1 SGHRS, CDR2 YFSETQ. With 0 bases removed from V and 2 bases from J, the gap between germline ends came to 3 bases. The CDR3 is CASSLDTYEQYF. The CDR3 DNA sequence: TGCGCCAGCAGCTTGGACACCTACGAGCAGTACTTC.

The genes are TRBV15 and TRBJ2-3, with D possibly being TRBD1 or TRBD2 (5 bases each). The V gene's germline CDR1 is LNHNV and CDR2 YYDKDF (reference sequence). The CDR3 has 14 residues. V was shortened by 9 bases and J by 2 bases, with 15 bases between the two germline ends. The CDR3 coding sequence is TGTGCCACGGGTCGCAGGGACCCCACAGATACGCAGTATTTT. It translates to CATGRRDPTDTQYF.